A selection of T cell receptor beta chains follows, all from one sample in a study of blood T cell repertoires in COVID-19. TCRdb keeps only in-frame clones here, not all; method: immunoSEQ multiplex PCR. Altogether 150,000 to 200,000 clones are present, about 85% being singletons, with the ten largest covering more than 8%. Sequencing used peripheral blood. These receptors originate from an elderly woman with acute or convalescent COVID-19. Both conserved end residues are part of each CDR3. A D gene is named only where the DNA matches it firmly. Expanded clones get a size class; other rows say once, few or many, or leave the size out.

>NA|TRBV29-1|NA|TRBJ1-2
TGCAGCGTTGGATCTAGCGGAGGACCCTATGGCTACACCTTC
CSVGSSGGPYGYTF
>NA|TRBV24-1|NA|TRBJ1-1
TGTGCCACCAGGGACAGCATGAACACTGAAGCTTTCTTT
CATRDSMNTEAFF
>NA|TRBV6-6|NA|TRBJ1-2
TGTGCCAGCAGTAAACCTTCCCACGGGACACCTTATGGCTACACCTTC
CASSKPSHGTPYGYTF
>NA|TRBV24-1|TRBD1|TRBJ1-5
TGTGCCACCAGTGGTGGACCGGGACAGGTCAATCAGCCCCAGCATTTT
CATSGGPGQVNQPQHF
>NA|TRBV11-2|TRBD2|TRBJ2-1
TGTGCCAGCAGCTTTGGAATCGCTAGCGGGGGGGCCCTAAGGCAGTTCTTC
CASSFGIASGGALRQFF
>NA|TRBV5-1|TRBD1|TRBJ2-2
TGCGCCAGCAGCTTGGGAGGGACAGGGGGCGCCACCGGGGAGCTGTTTTTT
CASSLGGTGGATGELFF
>once|TRBV7-3|NA|TRBJ2-1
TGTGCCAGCAGCTTAAATCCGGGAGTGCTCAATGAGCAGTTCTTC
CASSLNPGVLNEQFF
>once|TRBV4-3|NA|TRBJ2-1
TGCGCCAGCAGCCCTAGTTGGTTCGATGAGCAGTTCTTC
CASSPSWFDEQFF
>once|TRBV20-1|TRBD2|TRBJ2-5
TGCAGTGCTAGTCCCAGGCTAGCGGGAGGGGTGGAGACCCAGTACTTC
CSASPRLAGGVETQYF
>NA|TRBV5-4|TRBD2|TRBJ2-2
TGTGCCAGCAGCCTCGGGACTAGCGGGGGGGGAACCGGGGAGCTGTTTTTT
CASSLGTSGGGTGELFF
>few|TRBV7-6|NA|TRBJ2-7
TGTGCCAGCAGCCCCTGGACACGAGGCTCCTACGAGCAGTACTTC
CASSPWTRGSYEQYF
>NA|TRBV18|NA|TRBJ2-1
TGTGCCAGCTCACCACAGTGGAAAAGGGGCAATGAGCAGTTCTTC
CASSPQWKRGNEQFF
>NA|TRBV4-1|TRBD1|TRBJ1-4
TGCGCCAGCAGCCCAGACCGAGGGGGCTCCCCAACAGATTTT
CASSPDRGGSPTDF
>few|TRBV25-1|NA|TRBJ2-1
TGTGCCAGCAGTGCCACCGGGAGTTACAATGAGCAGTTCTTC
CASSATGSYNEQFF
>once|TRBV7-9|TRBD1|TRBJ2-7
TGTGCCAGCAGCTTAGATGGGACAGGGCTCATCTCCCTTCAGTTC
CASSLDGTGLISLQF
>NA|TRBV7-9|NA|TRBJ2-2
TGTGCCAGCCAAGAGGCGCTCGCGAACACCGGGGAGCTGTTTTTT
CASQEALANTGELFF
>NA|TRBV19|NA|TRBJ1-4
TGTGCCAGTAAAGGAGACAGAACTAATGAAAAACTGTTTTTT
CASKGDRTNEKLFF
>few|TRBV7-9|NA|TRBJ2-3
TGTGCCAGCAGCCCTCCCTCAGATACGCAGTATTTT
CASSPPSDTQYF
>NA|TRBV6-6|TRBD1|TRBJ2-5
TGTGCCAGCAGTTACTCCGGGACAGGGGGAGGAGAGACCCAGTACTTC
CASSYSGTGGGETQYF
>NA|TRBV7-2|TRBD1|TRBJ2-2
TGTGCCAGCAGCCCCTCAGGGGGTGGGGGCGGCACCGGGGAGCTGTTTTTT
CASSPSGGGGGTGELFF
>NA|TRBV5-4|TRBD2|TRBJ2-7
TGTGCCAGCAGCTTGGCTAGCGGGAGTCCCCTCTCCTACGAGCAGTACTTC
CASSLASGSPLSYEQYF
>NA|TRBV5-1|NA|TRBJ2-7
TGCGCCAGCAGCAAAGGACAGTACTCCTACGAGCAGTACTTC
CASSKGQYSYEQYF
>NA|TRBV24-1|NA|TRBJ2-5
TGTGCCACCAGTTCTCCGGGAGACGCGACCCAGTACTTC
CATSSPGDATQYF
>NA|TRBV29-1|NA|TRBJ1-1
TGCAGCGTGATTAGGGGCAGAGAAGCTTTCTTT
CSVIRGREAFF
>NA|TRBV5-1|TRBD1|TRBJ2-5
TGCGCCAGCAGCTACAGGGGAGAGACCCAGTACTTC
CASSYRGETQYF
>NA|TRBV6-5|NA|TRBJ2-7
TGTGCCAGCAGTTACAGGAGCTCCTACGAGCAGTACTTC
CASSYRSSYEQYF
>NA|TRBV5-1|NA|TRBJ2-4
TGCGCCAGCAGCCCCAGGTCAGCCAAAAACATTCAGTACTTC
CASSPRSAKNIQYF
>NA|TRBV5-4|NA|TRBJ1-2
TGTGCCAGCAGCCTCCGGACAGCAGCTAACTATGGCTACACCTTC
CASSLRTAANYGYTF
>NA|TRBV5-6|NA|TRBJ1-2
TGTGCCAGCAGTCTAGACTTGACGTATGGCTACACCTTC
CASSLDLTYGYTF
>NA|TRBV9|TRBD2|TRBJ2-2
TGTGCCAGCAGCGCGGGACTAGGGATCACCGGGGAGCTGTTTTTT
CASSAGLGITGELFF
>NA|TRBV5-5|NA|TRBJ1-1
TGTGCCAGCAGCTTGGCCGTAGGGCGGGGGACCACTGAAGCTTTCTTT
CASSLAVGRGTTEAFF
>NA|TRBV19|TRBD2|TRBJ2-2
TGTGCCAGTAGTCCCCTTTGGGGCGGGAGATGGACCGGGGAGCTGTTTTTT
CASSPLWGGRWTGELFF
>few|TRBV19|NA|TRBJ1-5
TGTGCCAGTAGTATAGAAGGACGGAATAGCGAGCCCCAGCATTTT
CASSIEGRNSEPQHF
>NA|TRBV27|TRBD1|TRBJ2-3
TGTGCCAGCAGTTTATCTGTCAGGGGGGATACGCAGTATTTT
CASSLSVRGDTQYF
>NA|TRBV15|NA|TRBJ2-1
TGTGCCACCAGCTCACTCCTAGGGGCCTACAATGAGCAGTTCTTC
CATSSLLGAYNEQFF
>NA|TRBV5-4|TRBD2|TRBJ2-3
TGTGCCAGCAGCTTGCCGCTTGGCGGGAGGAGCACAGATACGCAGTATTTT
CASSLPLGGRSTDTQYF
>NA|TRBV21-1|NA|TRBJ2-5
TGTGCCAGCAGCAATACTAGCGGCACGCTAGAGACCCAGTACTTC
CASSNTSGTLETQYF
>NA|TRBV20-1|TRBD2|TRBJ2-5
TGCAGTGCGCGGGGGGAGGAGACCCAGTACTTC
CSARGEETQYF
>NA|TRBV6-2/TRBV6-3|NA|TRBJ1-1
TGTGCCAGCAGTTCCTATCTGGACAGTGAAGCTTTCTTT
CASSSYLDSEAFF
>NA|TRBV5-1|TRBD2|TRBJ2-7
TGCGCCAGCAGCTTGGACCCTAGCGGGGCCTCCTACGAGCAGTACTTC
CASSLDPSGASYEQYF
>NA|TRBV15|TRBD1|TRBJ2-7
TGTGCCACCAGCAGAGACCGGGACAGGGGGGACGAGCAGTACTTC
CATSRDRDRGDEQYF
>NA|TRBV7-2|TRBD2|TRBJ2-7
TGTGCCAGCAGCCCGTTAAGCAGGACTAGCTCCTACGAGCAGTACTTC
CASSPLSRTSSYEQYF
>NA|TRBV25-1|NA|TRBJ1-2
TGTGCCAGCAGTACTCCGGTAGGGGAGGGCTATGGCTACACCTTC
CASSTPVGEGYGYTF
>few|TRBV9|NA|TRBJ1-5
TGTGCCAGCAGCTTAGGCACAGGTAATCAGCCCCAGCATTTT
CASSLGTGNQPQHF
>NA|TRBV5-4|NA|TRBJ1-2
TGTGCCAGCAGCTTGGAACAGGTTAACTATGGCTACACCTTC
CASSLEQVNYGYTF
>NA|TRBV12-3/TRBV12-4|NA|TRBJ2-3
TGTGCCAGCAGTTTTCGAGATACGCAGTATTTT
CASSFRDTQYF
>once|TRBV5-4|NA|TRBJ2-5
TGTGCCAGCAGCTTGGGGTCCCCAGGGGAGACCCAGTACTTC
CASSLGSPGETQYF
>NA|TRBV14|NA|TRBJ2-5
TGTGCCAGCAGCCGGGGCGGCAGGGGGGACCAAGAGACCCAGTACTTC
CASSRGGRGDQETQYF
>NA|TRBV9|TRBD1|TRBJ2-7
TGTGCCAGCAGCGTACAAGACAGGGTACCCTACGAGCAGTACTTC
CASSVQDRVPYEQYF